This entry concerns a single TCR beta chain. What it binds is not known. The data originate from a study of radiotherapy plus CTLA-4 blockade in lung cancer. Turning to the study itself: For approximately 19% of patients, objective responses occurred, and around 31% had disease control. Whole-study results and caveats: Clones of tumor-derived TCRs expanded in blood after radiotherapy plus ipilimumab.

Generated by immunoSEQ multiplex PCR, the TCRdb table keeps only in-frame clones and is missing some. The repertoire consists of approximately 67,000 clones, with roughly four fifths occurring once and the leading ten covering 3.5% to 5%. The sample here was peripheral blood, taken from a patient treated with radiotherapy plus ipilimumab. The clonotype originates from a human donor with non-small cell lung cancer who had a partial response to radiotherapy plus ipilimumab.

Here the CDR3 DNA reads TGTGCCAGCAGTGCCGGGACAGGGGGCCGGCAGTACTTC. It yields the protein CASSAGTGGRQYF. The V call is TRBV2, the J call TRBJ2-7; 12 nucleotides line up with TRBD1. CDR1 and CDR2 (germline): SNHLY, FYNNEI. This CDR3 spans 13 amino acids. V trimming: 4 bases; J trimming: 9 bases; junction bases outside the gene matches: 4.